One T cell receptor (beta chain) is described in this entry. No antigen is known for it. The data belong to a study of shared clonotypes between healthy human individuals. For every subset, genomic DNA was evenly distributed across several immunoSEQ plates. Sequencing used immunoSEQ multiplex PCR; TCRdb keeps in-frame clones, though not all of them. Here the sample spans 2 million to 3 million clones, 93% being singletons. V lost 7 bases and J lost 10; bases outside the gene matches: 14. CDR1 and CDR2 (germline): SNHLY, FYNNEI. The CDR3 spans 14 residues. Study findings and constraints: Rarefaction exposed incomplete sorted-subset sequencing despite large depth.

Donors were healthy HIV-negative adults without recently reported acute infections or vaccinations. The clonotype comes from a man younger than 35 in good health. Some clones in this sample may be carry-over from other donors' samples. Sample: naive CD4+ T cells from PBMCs. Indicated subset: CD45RA+ positively selected. V is TRBV2 and J is TRBJ2-5, with 8 bases identical to TRBD1. CDR3 sequence: CASILRGRGVYQYF. CDR3 in DNA: TGTGCCAGCATACTCAGGGGGCGCGGGGTGTACCAGTACTTC. Full variable domain (outside the CDR3, taken from reference TRBV2 and TRBJ2-5): EPEVTQTPSHQVTQMGQEVILRCVPISNHLYFYWYRQILGQKVEFLVSFYNNEISEKSEIFDDQFSVERPDGSNFTLKIRSTKLEDSAMYFCASILRGRGVYQYFGPGTRLLVL.